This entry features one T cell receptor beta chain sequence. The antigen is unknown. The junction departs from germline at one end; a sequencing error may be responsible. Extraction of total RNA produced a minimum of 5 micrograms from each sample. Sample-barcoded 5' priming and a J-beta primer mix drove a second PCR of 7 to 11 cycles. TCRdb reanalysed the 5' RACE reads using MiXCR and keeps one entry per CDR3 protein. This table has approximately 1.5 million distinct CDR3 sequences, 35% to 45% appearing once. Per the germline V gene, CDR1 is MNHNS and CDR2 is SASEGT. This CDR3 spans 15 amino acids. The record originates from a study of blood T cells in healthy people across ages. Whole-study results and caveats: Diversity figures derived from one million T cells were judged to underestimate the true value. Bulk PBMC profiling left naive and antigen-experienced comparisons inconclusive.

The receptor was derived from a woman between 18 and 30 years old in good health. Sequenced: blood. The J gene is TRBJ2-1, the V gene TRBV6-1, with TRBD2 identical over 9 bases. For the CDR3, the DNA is TGTGCCAGCAGAGAAGCGGGGGGCCCTTTTAATGAGCAGTTCTTC. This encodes CASREAGGPFNEQFF.